These T cell receptor beta chains were read from a single sample in a study of cytomegalovirus exposure and HLA in healthy donors. Generated by immunoSEQ multiplex PCR, the TCRdb table keeps only in-frame clones and is missing some. Of 150,000 to 200,000 clones detected, about four fifths appear once; the ten largest clones hold roughly 0.098%. The sequenced sample was PBMCs. The receptors were sampled from a boy aged 2 to 10 in good health and CMV-seronegative. Each CDR3 is given with its conserved first and last residue. Each record gives: D gene, J gene, V gene, clone size, CDR3 protein, CDR3 DNA. A D gene is named only where the DNA matches it firmly. The size entry is marked missing in some rows and otherwise reads once, few, many or a size class.

>TRBD2|TRBJ2-5|TRBV6-5|.
CASSYTRGSWETQYF
TGTGCCAGCAGTTACACGCGGGGGTCCTGGGAGACCCAGTACTTC
>TRBD2|TRBJ2-3|TRBV9|.
CASSVSGRGGTDTQYF
TGTGCCAGCAGCGTCTCCGGGCGGGGGGGCACAGATACGCAGTATTTT
>.|TRBJ1-5|TRBV4-1|.
CASSASRVEAKQPQHF
TGCGCCAGCAGCGCAAGCAGGGTCGAGGCGAAACAGCCCCAGCATTTT
>.|TRBJ2-7|TRBV5-1|.
CASSFLSSYEQYF
TGCGCCAGCAGCTTCCTGAGCTCCTACGAGCAGTACTTC
>.|TRBJ2-1|TRBV6-5|.
CASSYSSDVSGNEQFF
TGTGCCAGCAGTTACTCCTCGGATGTCTCCGGGAATGAGCAGTTCTTC
>TRBD1|TRBJ2-7|TRBV27|.
CASSSRTGRSSYEQYF
TGTGCCAGCAGTTCCCGGACAGGCCGAAGCTCCTACGAGCAGTACTTC
>.|TRBJ1-1|TRBV2|.
CASGALEDTEAFF
TGTGCCAGCGGAGCCCTGGAGGACACTGAAGCTTTCTTT
>TRBD1|TRBJ2-7|TRBV9|.
CASSTTGQGYEQYF
TGTGCCAGCAGCACCACCGGACAGGGCTACGAGCAGTACTTC
>.|TRBJ1-2|TRBV6-5|.
CASSYREGYYGYTF
TGTGCCAGCAGTTACCGAGAGGGCTACTATGGCTACACCTTC
>.|TRBJ2-7|TRBV18|.
CASSPFGTYEQYF
TGTGCCAGCTCACCTTTCGGGACCTACGAGCAGTACTTC
>.|TRBJ2-6|TRBV18|.
CASSPQGSGANVLTF
TGTGCCAGCTCCCCCCAGGGGTCTGGGGCCAACGTCCTGACTTTC
>.|TRBJ2-6|TRBV30|few
CAWNPGANVLTF
TGTGCCTGGAATCCAGGGGCCAACGTCCTGACTTTC
>.|TRBJ2-2|TRBV9|.
CASSGEANTGELFF
TGTGCCAGCAGCGGAGAGGCGAACACCGGGGAGCTGTTTTTT
>TRBD2|TRBJ2-1|TRBV7-2|.
CASSLDYGGGLSYNEQFF
TGTGCCAGCAGCTTAGATTACGGCGGGGGACTCTCCTACAATGAGCAGTTCTTC
>.|TRBJ1-2|TRBV6-5|.
CASSYQAHLGYGYTF
TGTGCCAGCAGTTATCAGGCCCACCTCGGCTATGGCTACACCTTC
>.|TRBJ2-5|TRBV7-3|once
CASSLWQGETQYF
TGTGCCAGCAGCTTATGGCAGGGAGAGACCCAGTACTTC
>.|TRBJ1-1|TRBV6-5|few
CASSLRNTEAFF
TGTGCCAGCAGCCTTAGGAACACTGAAGCTTTCTTT
>.|TRBJ1-2|TRBV5-5|.
CASSLTGQGNYGYTF
TGTGCCAGCAGCTTAACAGGTCAAGGGAACTATGGCTACACCTTC
>.|TRBJ1-2|TRBV7-2|.
CASSSQTRGYTF
TGTGCCAGCAGCTCCCAGACAAGAGGCTACACCTTC
>TRBD1|TRBJ2-7|TRBV9|.
CASSSLTGPYEQYF
TGTGCCAGCAGCTCTTTGACAGGGCCCTACGAGCAGTACTTC
>.|TRBJ2-5|TRBV18|.
CASSPRLAETQYF
TGTGCCAGCTCACCACGTTTGGCAGAGACCCAGTACTTC
>.|TRBJ1-1|TRBV27|few
CASSHGGAAFF
TGTGCCAGCAGTCACGGGGGGGCAGCTTTCTTT
>TRBD2|TRBJ2-5|TRBV4-3|.
CASSQDGAGGGETQYF
TGCGCCAGCAGCCAAGACGGAGCGGGGGGGGGAGAGACCCAGTACTTC
>.|TRBJ1-4|TRBV2|.
CASIFGGGEKLFF
TGTGCCAGCATATTCGGGGGAGGCGAAAAACTGTTTTTT
>TRBD1|TRBJ1-2|TRBV30|.
CAWTGGGYGYTF
TGTGCCTGGACAGGGGGCGGCTATGGCTACACCTTC
>.|TRBJ1-2|TRBV7-9|.
CASSSREYGYTF
TGTGCCAGCAGCTCCCGGGAGTATGGCTACACCTTC
>TRBD2|TRBJ2-1|TRBV9|.
CASSVLAGGHNEQFF
TGTGCCAGCAGCGTACTAGCGGGGGGCCACAATGAGCAGTTCTTC
>.|TRBJ2-2|TRBV5-5|.
CASSRGTATTNTGELFF
TGTGCCAGCAGCCGCGGGACCGCTACTACGAACACCGGGGAGCTGTTTTTT
>.|TRBJ1-1|TRBV27|.
CASSSQGLNTEAFF
TGTGCCAGCAGTTCACAGGGCTTGAACACTGAAGCTTTCTTT
>TRBD2|TRBJ2-5|TRBV7-2|.
CASSLNGGGKETQYF
TGTGCCAGCAGCTTGAATGGCGGGGGGAAAGAGACCCAGTACTTC
>TRBD2|TRBJ2-2|TRBV7-9|.
CASSLTSGTSGGTGELFF
TGTGCCAGCAGCTTAACCTCCGGGACTAGCGGCGGTACCGGGGAGCTGTTTTTT
>TRBD2|TRBJ2-3|TRBV7-2|.
CASSSGGGDTQYF
TGTGCCAGCAGCTCGGGGGGTGGGGATACGCAGTATTTT
>.|TRBJ2-2|TRBV29-1|.
CSVQGGKNTGELFF
TGCAGCGTTCAGGGCGGAAAGAACACCGGGGAGCTGTTTTTT
>TRBD1|TRBJ2-1|TRBV25-1|.
CASAQSGQGFNEQFF
TGTGCCAGCGCCCAGTCGGGACAGGGGTTCAATGAGCAGTTCTTC
>.|TRBJ1-3|TRBV6-1|.
CASSEAGVPRRDTIYF
TGTGCCAGCAGTGAAGCAGGGGTCCCGAGAAGGGACACCATATATTTT
>TRBD1|TRBJ1-2|TRBV7-9|.
CASSLTGAHGYTF
TGTGCCAGCAGCTTGACAGGGGCCCATGGCTACACCTTC
>.|TRBJ1-1|TRBV5-6|.
CASSSLLTNTEAFF
TGTGCCAGCAGCTCGCTACTCACGAACACTGAAGCTTTCTTT
>TRBD1|TRBJ2-5|TRBV11-2|.
CASSFTGGGETQYF
TGTGCCAGCAGCTTTACAGGGGGCGGAGAGACCCAGTACTTC
>TRBD1|TRBJ2-2|TRBV7-9|.
CAGGQGDTGELFF
TGTGCCGGCGGGCAGGGGGACACCGGGGAGCTGTTTTTT
>.|TRBJ1-2|TRBV27|few
CASSLKPGWGRGVSGYTF
TGTGCCAGCAGTTTAAAACCCGGGTGGGGGCGAGGGGTTAGTGGCTACACCTTC
>.|TRBJ2-3|TRBV5-6|.
CASSRLSGARTDTQYF
TGTGCCAGCAGCCGCCTTAGTGGGGCTCGCACAGATACGCAGTATTTT
>.|TRBJ1-2|TRBV28|.
CASSLPQDGYTF
TGTGCCAGCAGTCTCCCTCAGGATGGCTACACCTTC
>.|TRBJ2-5|TRBV7-2|.
CASSLGVGRGQETQYF
TGTGCCAGCAGCTTAGGAGTAGGAAGGGGGCAAGAGACCCAGTACTTC
>.|TRBJ2-3|TRBV7-9|.
CASSRQSRVTDTQYF
TGTGCCAGCAGCCGACAAAGCAGAGTTACAGATACGCAGTATTTT
>.|TRBJ1-2|TRBV7-9|few
CASSFGANYGYTF
TGTGCCAGCAGCTTTGGGGCAAACTATGGCTACACCTTC
>TRBD1|TRBJ2-1|TRBV2|.
CASCDREKYNEQFF
TGTGCCAGTTGTGACAGGGAAAAGTACAATGAGCAGTTCTTC
>.|TRBJ2-2|TRBV4-1|.
CASSQVGVTGPGSGELFF
TGCGCCAGCAGCCAAGTGGGGGTGACAGGCCCTGGTTCCGGGGAGCTGTTTTTT